Each of the 15 T cell receptor beta chains below was sequenced from the same sample in a study of T cell responses to AZD1222 COVID-19 vaccine. Profiled with immunoSEQ multiplex PCR; TCRdb holds only in-frame clones, not every one. The repertoire holds some 110,000 clones, with 70% to 90% as singletons. Sequenced here: peripheral blood, sampled on day 0 of AZD1222 vaccination. These receptors originate from an adult in good health.

This rearrangement joins TRBV4-3 to TRBJ2-1, with TRBD1 as a possible D gene (6 bases). V lost 2 bases and J 6 bases, leaving 11 bases between the germline ends. This CDR3 has 14 residues. Per germline, CDR1 LGHNA and CDR2 YSLEER. CDR3 sequence: CASSQTTGTNEQFF. DNA of the CDR3: TGCGCCAGCAGCCAAACGACAGGTACCAATGAGCAGTTCTTC.

The V gene is TRBV30, the J gene TRBJ2-4; TRBD2 aligns across 9 bases. V was pared by 3 bases and J by 9 bases, with 9 bases of the junction left unmatched. Germline lookup yields CDR1 GTSNPN and CDR2 SVGIG (reference sequence). This CDR3 region has 14 residues. The CDR3 bases are TGTGCCTGGAGGACTAGCGGCTCTCAGGGCATTCAGTACTTC. Translated, it gives CAWRTSGSQGIQYF.

This chain connects TRBV2 to TRBJ2-2; maybe TRBD2 (5 bases). Germline V gene sequence: CDR1 SNHLY, CDR2 FYNNEI. The CDR3 runs to 15 residues. V lost 3 bases to trimming and J lost 5 bases, with 13 bases between them. CDR3 coding DNA: TGTGCCAGCAGTGACACTGGGAGACGTACCGGGGAGCTGTTTTTT. It codes for CASSDTGRRTGELFF. Complete variable domain (other parts from reference TRBV2 and TRBJ2-2): EPEVTQTPSHQVTQMGQEVILRCVPISNHLYFYWYRQILGQKVEFLVSFYNNEISEKSEIFDDQFSVERPDGSNFTLKIRSTKLEDSAMYFCASSDTGRRTGELFFGEGSRLTVL.

V and J are TRBV6-4 and TRBJ1-1, with a possible D match to TRBD1 (6 bases). CDR3 length: 16 amino acids. The V gene lost 6 bases and the J gene lost 0 bases, with 17 bases spanning the gap. CDR1 and CDR2 from the germline V gene are MRHNA and SNTAGT. CDR3 residues: CASSHPGARLNTEAFF. The CDR3 coding sequence is TGTGCCAGCAGCCATCCGGGGGCCCGATTGAACACTGAAGCTTTCTTT.

The chain links TRBV30 to TRBJ1-2, with 9 nucleotides matching TRBD1. After removal of 4 bases from V and 2 bases from J, the junction contained 2 bases not matched to a gene. The CDR3 runs to 13 residues. CDR1 is GTSNPN, CDR2 SVGIG, per germline (reference sequence). The CDR3 coding sequence is TGTGCCTGGACGACAGGGGGAAACTATGGCTACACCTTC. Translated: CAWTTGGNYGYTF.

The gene calls are TRBV28 and TRBJ1-2, with D possibly TRBD1 on 5 matching bases. V gave up 7 bases and J gave up 3 bases, with 27 bases separating them. The germline V gene encodes CDR1 MDHEN and CDR2 SYDVKM. The CDR3 loop spans 18 amino acids. The CDR3 protein is CASTQGRAGKYHDYGYTF. CDR3 nucleotides: TGTGCCAGCACCCAGGGCCGGGCAGGGAAGTATCATGACTATGGCTACACCTTC.

This sequence joins TRBV4-2 and TRBJ1-2, with a weak D call TRBD1 (5 bases). The length of the CDR3 is 15 residues. V was trimmed by 0 bases and J by 8 bases, leaving 16 bases between them. Germline V gene lookup returns CDR1 LGHNA and CDR2 YNFKEQ. CDR3 coding DNA: TGTGCCAGCAGCCAAGATAAAGGGGACCCGAGGGGCTACACCTTC. This encodes CASSQDKGDPRGYTF.

The chain joins TRBV28 to TRBJ2-5; D may be TRBD1 (6 bases). The V gene's germline CDR1 is MDHEN and CDR2 SYDVKM. CDR3 length: 13 amino acids. V was shortened by 5 bases and J by 3 bases, with 10 bases between the two germline ends. The CDR3 protein is CASSAGGKETQYF. Written as DNA, the CDR3 is TGTGCCAGCAGTGCTGGGGGCAAAGAGACCCAGTACTTC. The full variable domain, with the rest looked up from reference TRBV28 and TRBJ2-5, is DVKVTQSSRYLVKRTGEKVFLECVQDMDHENMFWYRQDPGLGLRLIYFSYDVKMKEKGDIPEGYSVSREKKERFSLILESASTNQTSMYLCASSAGGKETQYFGPGTRLLVL.

The chain couples TRBV18 to TRBJ2-7; the D gene could be TRBD1 or TRBD2 (5 bases each). The V and J ends lost 6 bases and 0 bases respectively, with 15 bases between them. This CDR3 comprises 15 residues. The germline gives CDR1 KGHSH, CDR2 LQKENI. CDR3 nucleotides: TGTGCCAGCTCTCCAGGGACGGGTTACTCCTACGAGCAGTACTTC. It translates to CASSPGTGYSYEQYF.

The gene calls are TRBV9 and TRBJ2-1, with TRBD2 matching over 7 bases. This CDR3 has 14 amino acids. Germline lookup yields CDR1 SGDLS and CDR2 YYNGEE. J lost 10 bases, V lost 3 bases, and 10 bases had no gene match. Here the CDR3 reads CASSGASGPLEQFF. CDR3 coding DNA: TGTGCCAGCAGCGGGGCTAGCGGACCATTGGAGCAGTTCTTC.

Notes on this clone: The sample holds other DNA sequences that translate to the same CDR3. V is TRBV5-1 and J is TRBJ1-5, with 7 bases matching TRBD1. This CDR3 is built from 14 residues. Germline values: CDR1 SGHRS, CDR2 YFSETQ. The junction had 3 bases not matched to a gene; V was cut back by 4 bases and J by 2 bases. The CDR3 DNA reads TGCGCCAGCAGCCCAGGACAGGGCAATCAGCCCCAGCATTTT. Translating it yields CASSPGQGNQPQHF.

A single count supports this clone. The CDR3 is CASSLPQGSNQPQHF. The DNA for the CDR3 is TGTGCCAGCAGTTTACCACAGGGTTCCAATCAGCCCCAGCATTTT. The chain couples TRBV28 to TRBJ1-5; D may be TRBD1 (6 bases). The V and J ends lost 2 bases and 3 bases respectively, with 11 bases between them. Germline CDR1 and CDR2: MDHEN and SYDVKM. This CDR3 is built from 15 residues. The whole variable domain, filled in from reference TRBV28 and TRBJ1-5, reads DVKVTQSSRYLVKRTGEKVFLECVQDMDHENMFWYRQDPGLGLRLIYFSYDVKMKEKGDIPEGYSVSREKKERFSLILESASTNQTSMYLCASSLPQGSNQPQHFGDGTRLSIL.

This clone occurred a few times. The chain links TRBV7-3 to TRBJ2-1, with 9 bases fitting TRBD2. Trimming removed 8 bases from V and 8 bases from J; junction bases left unmatched: 13. CDR3 length: 15 amino acids. Germline CDR1 reads SGHTA; CDR2 reads FQGTGA. This chain's CDR3 is CASGPLGGRGDEQFF. For the CDR3, the DNA is TGTGCCAGCGGACCTCTCGGCGGGAGGGGGGATGAGCAGTTCTTC.

The rearrangement uses TRBV9 and TRBJ2-7; possibly TRBD2 for D (5 bases). Germline V gene lookup returns CDR1 SGDLS and CDR2 YYNGEE. This CDR3 is 14 amino acids long. V was pared by 5 bases and J by 2 bases, with 14 bases between. The CDR3, as DNA: TGTGCCAGCAGTGAGGGATTATATACCTACGAGCAGTACTTC. It translates to CASSEGLYTYEQYF.

The sample holds one count of this clone. The chain links TRBV27 to TRBJ2-7; D possibly corresponds to TRBD2 (7 bases). Germline V gene data show CDR1 as MNHEY and CDR2 as SMNVEV (reference sequence). This CDR3 spans 13 amino acids. Trimming took 3 bases from V and 7 from J, leaving 13 bases between them. The CDR3 reads CASSLGGQREQYF. The CDR3 DNA reads as TGTGCCAGCAGTTTGGGGGGGCAGAGGGAGCAGTACTTC.